The clone carrying this TCR beta chain occurred a few times. Its specificity is unknown. The treatment: approximately 10-day PBMC culture with coronavirus spike peptide pools or control peptides (ViraFEST assay). V gave up 5 bases and J gave up 7 bases, with 15 bases separating them. The CDR3 spans 15 residues. The V gene's germline CDR1 is MNHNS and CDR2 SASEGT. Sequencing of the DNA from cultured CD4+ T cells was carried out with the Oncomine TCR Beta short-read assay. TCRdb called the PCR reads again in MiXCR, with one record for every CDR3 protein. This table holds approximately 17,000 distinct CDR3 sequences, 45% to 65% found once. This sample was taken from a study of vaccination and CD4 T cells after COVID-19. Study details: Median time from COVID diagnosis to post-COVID sampling was over 85 days (35 to 161).

The sequence came from a human donor who had recovered from COVID-19. The sequenced sample consisted of CD4+ T cells from blood, cultured in vitro. The chain links TRBV6-1 to TRBJ1-6, with a tentative D call TRBD1 (5 bases). The CDR3 sequence: CASSRDLTRNSPLHF. CDR3 DNA sequence: TGTGCCAGCAGTCGGGACTTAACGAGGAATTCACCCCTCCACTTT.